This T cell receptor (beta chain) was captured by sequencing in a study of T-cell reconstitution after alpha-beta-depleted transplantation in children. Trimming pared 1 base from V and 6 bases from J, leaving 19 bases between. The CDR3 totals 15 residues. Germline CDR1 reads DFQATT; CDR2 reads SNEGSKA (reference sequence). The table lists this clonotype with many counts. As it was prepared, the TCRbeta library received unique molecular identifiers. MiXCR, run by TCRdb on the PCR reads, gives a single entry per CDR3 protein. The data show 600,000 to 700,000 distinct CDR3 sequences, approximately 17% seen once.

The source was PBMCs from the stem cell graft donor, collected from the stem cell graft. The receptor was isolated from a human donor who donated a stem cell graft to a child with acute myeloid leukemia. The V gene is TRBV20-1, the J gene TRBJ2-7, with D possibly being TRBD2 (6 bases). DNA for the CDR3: TGCAGTGCTAGAGTTGCGGCAGGGACTTTTGGCGAGCAGTACTTC. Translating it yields CSARVAAGTFGEQYF.